This is a list of T cell receptor beta chains from one sample in a study of radiation and T cells in renal cell carcinoma. Only in-frame clones appear in the TCRdb table, and some are missing; sequencing was by immunoSEQ multiplex PCR. The sample contains roughly 45,000 clones, over 80% of which appear only once. This sample comprised blood, obtained from a patient whose treatment included radiotherapy and nephrectomy. These receptors were collected from a woman aged 70-85 years with renal cell carcinoma. Both conserved end residues are part of each CDR3. The D gene is left open where the match is weak. For some rows the clone size is stated as once, few or many, or as a class when expanded; others skip it.

J gene: TRBJ2-5; D gene: -; V gene: TRBV7-6; clone size: -; CDR3 protein: CASSLALETQYF; CDR3 DNA: TGTGCCAGCAGCTTAGCGTTAGAGACCCAGTACTTC
J gene: TRBJ2-3; D gene: -; V gene: TRBV4-1; clone size: -; CDR3 protein: CASSHPDRDTQYF; CDR3 DNA: TGCGCCAGCAGCCATCCTGACAGAGATACGCAGTATTTT
J gene: TRBJ2-1; D gene: -; V gene: TRBV7-8; clone size: -; CDR3 protein: CASSLDSLVSYNEQFF; CDR3 DNA: TGTGCCAGCAGCCTGGACAGCCTCGTCTCGTACAATGAGCAGTTCTTC
J gene: TRBJ2-5; D gene: -; V gene: TRBV5-1; clone size: -; CDR3 protein: CASSSRPGQETQYF; CDR3 DNA: TGCGCCAGCAGCTCCCGGCCCGGACAAGAGACCCAGTACTTC
J gene: TRBJ1-2; D gene: -; V gene: TRBV6-1; clone size: -; CDR3 protein: CASSDLGRSYWGYTF; CDR3 DNA: TGTGCCAGCAGTGACCTTGGCAGGAGTTATTGGGGCTACACCTTC
J gene: TRBJ1-2; D gene: -; V gene: TRBV25-1; clone size: -; CDR3 protein: CASSEAADYGYTF; CDR3 DNA: TGTGCCAGCAGTGAAGCGGCAGACTATGGCTACACCTTC
J gene: TRBJ2-3; D gene: TRBD2; V gene: TRBV6-5; clone size: -; CDR3 protein: CASSYSHSGGTDTQYF; CDR3 DNA: TGTGCCAGCAGTTACTCCCATAGCGGGGGCACAGATACGCAGTATTTT
J gene: TRBJ2-7; D gene: -; V gene: TRBV7-9; clone size: -; CDR3 protein: CASSPQYEQYF; CDR3 DNA: TGTGCCAGCAGCCCCCAATACGAGCAGTACTTC
J gene: TRBJ1-1; D gene: TRBD1; V gene: TRBV5-5; clone size: -; CDR3 protein: CATQRQGDTEAFF; CDR3 DNA: TGTGCCACTCAGAGGCAGGGGGACACTGAAGCTTTCTTT
J gene: TRBJ2-7; D gene: -; V gene: TRBV7-9; clone size: -; CDR3 protein: CASSSFGRPYEQYF; CDR3 DNA: TGTGCCAGCAGCTCATTCGGGAGACCCTACGAGCAGTACTTC
J gene: TRBJ2-3; D gene: TRBD1; V gene: TRBV5-6; clone size: -; CDR3 protein: CASSLSGTGPDTQYF; CDR3 DNA: TGTGCCAGCAGCTTGTCCGGGACAGGGCCAGATACGCAGTATTTT
J gene: TRBJ1-5; D gene: -; V gene: TRBV5-1; clone size: -; CDR3 protein: CASSSDLSGQPQHF; CDR3 DNA: TGCGCCAGCAGCTCGGACCTTTCGGGTCAGCCCCAGCATTTT
J gene: TRBJ1-1; D gene: -; V gene: TRBV5-1; clone size: -; CDR3 protein: CASSLALGRTEAFF; CDR3 DNA: TGCGCCAGCAGCTTGGCATTGGGGAGGACTGAAGCTTTCTTT
J gene: TRBJ2-1; D gene: TRBD2; V gene: TRBV19; clone size: -; CDR3 protein: CASTHSGSSSYNEQFF; CDR3 DNA: TGTGCCAGTACTCATAGCGGGTCCAGCTCCTACAATGAGCAGTTCTTC
J gene: TRBJ2-4; D gene: -; V gene: TRBV5-4; clone size: -; CDR3 protein: CASSSTTGDIQYF; CDR3 DNA: TGTGCCAGCAGCTCTACCACAGGCGACATTCAGTACTTC
J gene: TRBJ2-7; D gene: TRBD1; V gene: TRBV4-2; clone size: -; CDR3 protein: CASSLLTGGEMGYEQYF; CDR3 DNA: TGTGCCAGCAGCCTCCTGACAGGGGGCGAGATGGGATACGAGCAGTACTTC
J gene: TRBJ1-5; D gene: -; V gene: TRBV5-1; clone size: -; CDR3 protein: CASSSGDTREPQHF; CDR3 DNA: TGCGCCAGCAGCTCGGGGGACACGAGGGAGCCCCAGCATTTT
J gene: TRBJ2-1; D gene: -; V gene: TRBV10-3; clone size: -; CDR3 protein: CAISTTEGNEQFF; CDR3 DNA: TGTGCCATTTCCACGACAGAAGGAAATGAGCAGTTCTTC
J gene: TRBJ1-1; D gene: -; V gene: TRBV5-5; clone size: -; CDR3 protein: CASSLSGHMNTEAFF; CDR3 DNA: TGTGCCAGCAGCTTGAGCGGACACATGAACACTGAAGCTTTCTTT
J gene: TRBJ1-5; D gene: -; V gene: TRBV6-1; clone size: -; CDR3 protein: CASSESTGRQPQHF; CDR3 DNA: TGTGCCAGCAGTGAATCCACAGGGAGGCAGCCCCAGCATTTT
J gene: TRBJ1-2; D gene: TRBD1; V gene: TRBV2; clone size: -; CDR3 protein: CASSAGTGRMPGYTF; CDR3 DNA: TGTGCCAGCAGTGCCGGGACAGGGAGGATGCCGGGCTACACCTTC
J gene: TRBJ1-1; D gene: -; V gene: TRBV6-5; clone size: -; CDR3 protein: CASSYLTGQAEAFF; CDR3 DNA: TGTGCCAGCAGTTACCTAACCGGACAAGCTGAAGCTTTCTTT
J gene: TRBJ1-5; D gene: -; V gene: TRBV19; clone size: -; CDR3 protein: CASSIGRAYSNQPQHF; CDR3 DNA: TGTGCCAGTAGTATTGGAAGAGCCTATAGCAATCAGCCCCAGCATTTT
J gene: TRBJ2-2; D gene: -; V gene: TRBV2; clone size: -; CDR3 protein: CASSGAGANTGELFF; CDR3 DNA: TGTGCCAGCAGTGGTGCCGGGGCAAACACCGGGGAGCTGTTTTTT
J gene: TRBJ2-5; D gene: -; V gene: TRBV2; clone size: -; CDR3 protein: CATQWGDQETQYF; CDR3 DNA: TGTGCCACTCAATGGGGAGACCAAGAGACCCAGTACTTC
J gene: TRBJ2-7; D gene: -; V gene: TRBV6-5; clone size: -; CDR3 protein: CASSYSQGPYEQYF; CDR3 DNA: TGTGCCAGCAGTTACTCACAGGGCCCCTACGAGCAGTACTTC
J gene: TRBJ1-2; D gene: -; V gene: TRBV5-6; clone size: -; CDR3 protein: CASSPRRSYGYTF; CDR3 DNA: TGTGCCAGCAGCCCCCGGCGAAGCTATGGCTACACCTTC
J gene: TRBJ2-1; D gene: TRBD2; V gene: TRBV7-7; clone size: -; CDR3 protein: CASSLASGSRDEQFF; CDR3 DNA: TGTGCCAGCAGCTTGGCTAGCGGGAGTAGGGATGAGCAGTTCTTC
J gene: TRBJ2-6; D gene: -; V gene: TRBV6-5; clone size: few; CDR3 protein: CASSYGEGLANVLTF; CDR3 DNA: TGTGCCAGCAGTTACGGTGAGGGTCTGGCCAACGTCCTGACTTTC
J gene: TRBJ1-2; D gene: TRBD1; V gene: TRBV5-5; clone size: -; CDR3 protein: CASSWEDRAYGYTF; CDR3 DNA: TGTGCCAGCAGCTGGGAGGACAGGGCCTATGGCTACACCTTC
J gene: TRBJ2-7; D gene: -; V gene: TRBV25-1; clone size: -; CDR3 protein: CASSDFGMEGREQYF; CDR3 DNA: TGTGCCAGCAGTGACTTCGGGATGGAAGGGCGCGAGCAGTACTTC
J gene: TRBJ2-7; D gene: -; V gene: TRBV19; clone size: -; CDR3 protein: CASGGSGDPPEQYF; CDR3 DNA: TGTGCCAGTGGGGGCTCAGGGGATCCTCCCGAGCAGTACTTC
J gene: TRBJ1-3; D gene: -; V gene: TRBV2; clone size: -; CDR3 protein: CASSPLNIRDYANTIYF; CDR3 DNA: TGTGCCAGCAGTCCCCTAAATATTCGGGACTACGCAAACACCATATATTTT
J gene: TRBJ2-7; D gene: -; V gene: TRBV19; clone size: -; CDR3 protein: CASSITGTSYEQYF; CDR3 DNA: TGTGCCAGTAGTATAACGGGAACCTCCTACGAGCAGTACTTC
J gene: TRBJ2-5; D gene: -; V gene: TRBV7-7; clone size: -; CDR3 protein: CASSLMGGQETQYF; CDR3 DNA: TGTGCCAGCAGCTTAATGGGTGGGCAAGAGACCCAGTACTTC
J gene: TRBJ2-7; D gene: -; V gene: TRBV11-1; clone size: -; CDR3 protein: CASSSHREQYF; CDR3 DNA: TGTGCCAGCAGCTCCCATCGCGAGCAGTACTTC
J gene: TRBJ2-2; D gene: TRBD1; V gene: TRBV9; clone size: many; CDR3 protein: CASSVEQGVKNGELFF; CDR3 DNA: TGTGCCAGCAGCGTAGAACAGGGGGTCAAAAACGGGGAGCTGTTTTTT
J gene: TRBJ1-1; D gene: -; V gene: TRBV7-2; clone size: -; CDR3 protein: CASSSSPTGRYTEAFF; CDR3 DNA: TGTGCCAGCAGCTCAAGCCCGACAGGACGGTACACTGAAGCTTTCTTT
J gene: TRBJ1-5; D gene: -; V gene: TRBV4-1; clone size: -; CDR3 protein: CASSQEVSGNQPQHF; CDR3 DNA: TGCGCCAGCAGCCAAGAAGTATCCGGGAATCAGCCCCAGCATTTT
J gene: TRBJ1-1; D gene: -; V gene: TRBV18; clone size: -; CDR3 protein: CASSPEEGRAFF; CDR3 DNA: TGTGCCAGCTCACCAGAAGAGGGAAGAGCTTTCTTT
J gene: TRBJ2-7; D gene: TRBD1; V gene: TRBV14; clone size: -; CDR3 protein: CASSGQESYEQYF; CDR3 DNA: TGTGCCAGCAGCGGACAGGAATCCTACGAGCAGTACTTC